This TCR beta chain emerged from a study of spatial heterogeneity in lung cancer. Study in general: Each unique TCR and UMI combination was seen more than ten times on average in raw reads.

Each molecule of TCR cDNA was tagged with one unique molecular identifier. One entry per CDR3 protein results from TCRdb running MiXCR on the 5' RACE reads. The repertoire holds around 24,000 distinct CDR3 sequences, around 13% seen once, with roughly 24% in the top ten. This clonotype was seen at least ten times. Germline CDR1 LGHNA, CDR2 YSLEER. This CDR3 has 15 amino acids. V gave up 3 bases and J gave up 4 bases, with 15 bases separating them. Regarding time point: sample taken at primary tumor resection. Unsorted whole RNA from tumor, nontumor lung or frozen PBMC underwent sequencing. The cohort: around 77 early-stage, untreated non-small cell lung cancer patients.

The origin of this receptor is a female donor with early-stage non-small cell lung cancer. Sequencing used PBMCs, obtained at surgery. This chain uses TRBV4-3 with TRBJ2-5, with D perhaps assigned TRBD1 or TRBD2 (6 bases each). Written as DNA, the CDR3 is TGCGCCAGCAGCCACTTTAACGGGGGCCGAGAGACCCAGTACTTC. Protein product: CASSHFNGGRETQYF.